This TCR beta chain was profiled in a study of cytomegalovirus exposure and HLA in healthy donors (dated by TCRdb to between 2016 and 2019). Regarding the study in general: An earlier analysis of roughly 570 of the donors reported 276 Gb of sequence data and some 110 million unique TCR beta sequences obtained from around 180 million T cells. Approximately 310 gigabases of sequencing data and 70 million to 100 million unique TCR sequences made up an early release that covered over 550 HLA-typed donors. Of the roughly 390 genotyped donors, approximately 80% fell in the genetic ancestry cluster associated with self-reported Caucasian donors. The study was designed to test whether signatures of past pathogen exposure could be identified by cataloging public T cell receptors. The T cell repertoires of roughly 660 subjects were profiled by immunosequencing and related to cytomegalovirus serostatus. Besides the first cohort of 666 subjects, a separate validation cohort made up of roughly 120 different subjects was used. High-throughput TCR immunosequencing, statistical association of individual TCRs with disease status, and machine learning were combined to predict cytomegalovirus infection status. A later analysis re-examined previously published TCR beta repertoires from over 500 donors and added high-resolution HLA genotyping to investigate patterns of TCR occurrence. Rather than using new phenotypic data, the later analysis identified candidate immune exposures from TCR beta sequences and from how often those sequences occurred across donors. An earlier analysis of 500 to 750 of the donors applied high-throughput TCR beta sequencing to assess whether each TCR beta V gene segment acted as functional or pseudogenic. Donor age, sex, ethnicity and CMV serostatus were compiled together with the repertoire data. Genome-wide SNP genotypes for about 65% of the roughly 670 donors were used in a later genetic analysis, which treated that subset as a discovery cohort. Every discovery cohort repertoire had been produced on one sequencing platform. Both class I and class II loci were covered by HLA typing, at four-digit resolution. The number of donors typed differed by locus, with about 629-630 for A, B, C, DRB1 and DQB1, around 500 for DQA1, under 610 for DPA1, and 472 for DPB1. A handful of DR-DQ haplotypes were handled as single units for association and clustering because linkage in the cohort was strong. Among roughly 400 genotyped donors of the cohort, an average of 235,054 unique TCR beta nucleotide sequences were sequenced per donor, roughly 18% of them non-productive. Results the study describes overall, beyond this receptor: In an earlier analysis of around 600 of the donors, most TCR beta V segments were observed in productive rearrangements about 87% or about 30% of the time, broadly matching IMGT annotations. In the study, 150 to 200 TCR beta chains were listed as associated with cytomegalovirus. The presence/absence analyses assumed that sequencing depth was roughly uniform across donors, and that assumption may not be true. A group of highly shared sequence variants was considered likely to be a technical artifact of the sequencing pipeline. At a false discovery rate of 0.05, a later analysis linked about 16,000 TCR beta sequences to specific HLA alleles. The authors suggested that the approach could potentially be extended to other disease states and immunological phenotypes. Some IMGT-functional V segments, including TRBV6-2 and TRBV6-3, could not be distinguished by the 87-base-pair reads and were therefore excluded. A later analysis found that HLA-associated TCR beta chains were more clonally expanded and had lower generation probabilities than equally common non-associated chains. In a later genetic analysis, a missense DCLRE1C variant was associated with V-gene and J-gene trimming of TCR beta chains, and the association was replicated in an independent cohort. In this cohort, only TCR beta chains were sequenced, and detectable features were limited by the absence of alpha or paired-chain data. Correlated functional status among segregating V segments might reflect linkage disequilibrium, but an unknown experimental factor could not be ruled out. Because HLA typing was unavailable for some donors at each locus, only the typed subset was used in association tests. In a later analysis, most CMV-associated TCR beta chains were found to appear HLA-restricted, with HLA associations seemingly driven largely by CMV exposure. A further reported finding was that TCR beta sequences accurately predicted the HLA-A and HLA-B alleles for most subjects in the first cohort. While some public TCRs were present in many individuals, most TCR sequences turned up only very rarely across donors. Strong co-occurrence of HLA alleles, especially DR and DQ, made assigning TCR associations to individual alleles difficult. In both the original and validation cohorts, the classifier was reported to diagnose cytomegalovirus status with high specificity and sensitivity. According to a later analysis, TCR association rates differed among HLA loci, with DRB1 alleles showing the most associated TCRs and HLA-C alleles showing the fewest. Fewer than 20 rarely observed V segments, including chromosome 9 orphons, were excluded from the earlier analysis of approximately 500 of the donors because counts were too low. Several of the top co-occurrence clusters appeared to be linked to parvovirus B19, influenza, CMV and Epstein-Barr virus, according to a later analysis. According to a later genetic analysis, donors in an Asian-associated ancestry cluster had fewer N-insertions in productive TCRs than the approximately 700-donor mean. For the cohort, immune exposure information was limited to CMV serostatus. Three of the identified cytomegalovirus-associated TCR beta chains were confirmed in vitro to be specific for cytomegalovirus antigens.

V is cut by 6 bases and J by 6 bases, and the space between the germline ends is 9 bases. The germline V gene (reference sequence) sets CDR1 to LNHNV and CDR2 to YYDKDF. The CDR3 measures 12 amino acids from cysteine to phenylalanine. Only CDR3 DNA is held: 36 bases, read in frame from base 1. The cohort consisted of 650 to 850 healthy bone marrow donors. At the time of sampling, all cohort members were nominally healthy, though unrecorded immune exposures were likely present. The donor was CMV seropositive and belonged to the group of 250 to 300 seropositive cohort members. A peripheral blood sample was collected from each donor, and TCR beta sequencing was performed on peripheral blood mononuclear cells. Genomic DNA extraction from the blood cell samples was performed with the Qiagen DNeasy Blood Extraction Kit. A word on this clone: Its antigen is currently not known. Base qualities were left out, and no much larger clone turns up one base away.

The library was generated by the immunoSEQ multiplex PCR assay. A mixture of 60 forward primers for TCR Vbeta segments and 13 reverse primers for TCR Jbeta segments was used in the multiplex PCR. A multiplex PCR assay on genomic DNA amplified the CDR3 region of rearranged TCR beta genes. On the Illumina HiSeq System, the amplified TCR beta libraries were sequenced as 87-base-pair reads. The authors' analysis ran thus. A later analysis counted approximately 76 million unique TCR beta chains across the 666 repertoires, and about 10 million of these chains were shared by at least two donors. To remove PCR and sequencing errors, raw reads were error-corrected and collapsed into unique sequences using a nearest-neighbor algorithm that merged closely related sequences. CDR3 sequences were aligned to IMGT reference sequences to assign V, D and J gene segments. For a sequence to be retained, a match of at least six nucleotides to both a V gene segment and a J gene segment was required. Rearrangements were classified as productive when the CDR3 lacked stop codons and remained in frame with V and J, and all other rearrangements were classified as non-productive. CDR3 was defined by IMGT convention, running from the second conserved V-encoded cysteine to the conserved J-encoded phenylalanine. The earlier analysis of about 590 of the donors excluded sequences that lacked an unambiguous match to a single V gene segment. In an earlier analysis of a few hundred of the donors, a V segment was called functional when productive rearrangements were above 56.7%, and segregating when the standard deviation between donors exceeded 5%. A statistical classification framework was developed to diagnose cytomegalovirus status using the catalog of TCR beta chain sequences. In a later analysis, TCR nucleotide sequences were compared against IMGT/GENE-DB human TR gene sequences so that V and J genes could be assigned. Using the TCRdist pipeline, a later analysis assigned CDR3 sequences along with most-parsimonious VDJ recombination scenarios. In a later analysis, each TCR beta chain was defined by its CDR3 amino acid sequence together with its V-gene family, and reads without a unique V-gene family were excluded. A later analysis removed 450 to 600 highly shared, low-generation-probability nucleotide sequences to deal with suspected cross-contamination and a sequencing artifact. A later analysis calculated a clonal expansion index for each public chain from normalized within-repertoire ranks of inferred template counts. In a later analysis, generation probabilities were computed with a VDJ recombination model fitted to out-of-frame rearrangements, and the resulting probabilities were checked against IGoR. A later analysis scored TCR-TCR, TCR-HLA and TCR-CMV co-occurrence with hypergeometric tests, applying a repertoire-size bias correction to TCR pairs. False discovery rates were estimated in a later analysis by permuting HLA or CMV assignments 20 times. In a later analysis, co-occurring TCRs were grouped with DBSCAN, and TCRdist sequence similarity was added when clustering was performed within HLA-allele-positive subsets. Co-occurrence clustering excluded repertoires with fewer than 30,000 or more than 120,000 public chains, plus five with anomalous nucleotide sharing. TCRdb took over this immuneACCESS table, retaining in-frame rearrangements with V and J assigned. Such tables are incomplete; in checked studies, under half of the missing clones stem from an unresolved V gene, and the remainder is unexplained. That table supplies the V and J calls and clone size; D and trimming were determined from the DNA. The sample yields 150,000 to 200,000 clones; around 80% were counted once. The ten largest clones take up 6.3% of the sample.

Sequenced: PBMCs. The clonotype comes from a male donor in good health and CMV-seropositive. The receptor chain draws on TRBV15 and TRBJ1-5; TRBD1 is a weak D gene call, 5 bases matching. The CDR3 corresponds to CATSLRVQPQHF. The DNA sequence reads TGTGCCACCAGTCTCAGGGTTCAGCCCCAGCATTTT.